Listed below are T cell receptor beta chains from one sample, sequenced in a study of T cells after posttransplantation cyclophosphamide. Generated by immunoSEQ multiplex PCR, the TCRdb table keeps only in-frame clones and is missing some. The table has about 52,000 clones, 86% seen once. The sequenced sample was PBMCs. The receptor source for this set is a man aged 30 to 39 with a blood cancer, CMV-positive, and with a related stem cell donor. The CDR3 runs from the conserved cysteine through the conserved F or W.

CDR3aa	v_gene	j_gene
CSVDPGGIQYF	TRBV29-1	TRBJ2-4
CASSPTVGGASNEKLFF	TRBV7-8	TRBJ1-4
CSVLGGGQDSYEQYF	TRBV29-1	TRBJ2-7
CASSSAGTNQETQYF	TRBV5-1	TRBJ2-5
CASSLAWGQGGREQYF	TRBV11-2	TRBJ2-7
CASSSGQGSGNTIYF	TRBV18	TRBJ1-3
CAWSARGSGELFF	TRBV30	TRBJ2-2
CASSDVFRRDSNYGYTF	TRBV6-4	TRBJ1-2
CASRLASSDFNEQFF	TRBV27	TRBJ2-1
CASSVTGMNTEAFF	TRBV9	TRBJ1-1
CASSQEGVSGANVLTF	TRBV4-3	TRBJ2-6
CASSESSPIYGYTF	TRBV6-1	TRBJ1-2
CASSSRGGFYEQYF	TRBV7-6	TRBJ2-7
CASSLGRTSGRTEETQYF	TRBV7-2	TRBJ2-5
CASGSGVTYEQYF	TRBV5-4	TRBJ2-7
CASTSGNEQFF	TRBV27	TRBJ2-1